This T cell receptor (beta chain) was captured by sequencing in a study of blood T cell repertoires in COVID-19 (dated by TCRdb to between 2020 and 2021). Some background on the complete study: Samples covering the acute and convalescent phases of COVID-19 were provided by collaborators in the United States, Italy and Spain. Sample metadata almost always included a de-identified subject ID, COVID-19 status, age in years and sex. Samples were obtained from the ongoing ImmuneRACE study (first 160 participants) and from over a thousand subjects provided by 6 global collaborators. The dataset comprised deeply sampled blood TCRbeta repertoires from subjects exposed to, actively infected with, or recovered from COVID-19. The repertoires were released in a freely available public database meant as a resource for research on the immune response to SARS-CoV-2. Where available, HLA class I and class II types were obtained from metadata supplied by the sample provider rather than from assay-based typing. The prospective study material was composed of cDNA or gDNA derived from T cells, B-cell-depleted T cells, or PBMCs. Broad study findings and their caveats: The quantity of clinical and demographic metadata differed by source and by participant and was supplied without curation.

From its cysteine to its phenylalanine, the CDR3 spans 15 amino acids. Of all the DNA, just the CDR3 is kept, 45 bases in frame from base 1. The germline V gene supplies CDR1 SGHTA and CDR2 FQGNSA. Ends trimmed: V by 6 bases, J by 1 base; bases unmatched to a gene: 2. Participants in the prospective study were aged about 18 to 95 years, lived in about two dozen United States geographic areas, and enrolled through a virtual design. In the prospective study, participants were assigned to cohorts based on the clinical history participants reported in a screening survey and a study questionnaire. ImmuneRACE Cohort 3 recovered participants were defined by two consecutive negative NP/OP PCR tests, healthcare professional clearance, or symptom resolution. In the prospective study, mobile phlebotomists collected whole blood, serum and a nasopharyngeal or oropharyngeal swab from each participant. Prospective study participants could optionally give additional blood draws and questionnaires over an approximately 2-month period. Before DNA extraction, blood samples from the prospective study were shipped at room temperature or frozen.

The immunoSEQ Assay, a bias-controlled multiplex PCR, was used to amplify TCRbeta CDR3 regions from genomic DNA. Per the authors' processing: Nucleated cell counts per sample were estimated from amplification of reference gene primers within the assay. To quantify the absolute abundance of each unique TCRbeta CDR3 rearrangement, sequence reads were collapsed and filtered. For each sample, productive Simpson clonality was calculated by taking the square root of Simpson's diversity index across productive rearrangements. Entries here come from immuneACCESS through TCRdb and include only in-frame sequences with V and J called. Some clones fail to appear in such tables; in the studies checked, an unresolved V gene covers under half of the shortfall, and the cause of the remainder is unknown. V and J calls and clone size are as listed in that table; D and trimming were resolved from the DNA. The sample table records 150,000 to 200,000 clones; 80% to 90% of these occur just once. Approximately 9% of the sample is taken by the ten largest.

A single count supports this clone. The antigen it recognizes is unknown. No clone much larger than this one lies a single base away; base qualities are absent. This sequence uses TRBV7-2 and TRBJ2-1, with 11 bases aligning to TRBD2. The TCR was taken from a woman aged 18-30 years who had recovered from COVID-19. Sequencing was done on a sample of PBMCs or T cells enriched from blood (not recorded which). The CDR3 protein: CASRRTSGSYNEQFF. Here is the DNA: TGTGCCAGCAGAAGGACTAGCGGGTCCTACAATGAGCAGTTCTTC.